These T cell receptor beta chains were read from a single sample in a study of neurological immune-mediated disorders. TCRdb processed the 5' RACE reads anew with MiXCR; each CDR3 protein has one entry. The profile shows tens of thousands of distinct CDR3 sequences, 3.2% of them singletons. The sequenced sample was PBMCs. Every receptor here comes from a woman between 55 and 75 years old with multiple sclerosis. The CDR3 runs from the conserved cysteine through the conserved F or W. D genes are given only for firm matches. The listing skips clone size in some rows; elsewhere it reads once, few, many or a size class.

TRBD1	TRBV20-1	TRBJ1-6	many	CSAQTGGGVDSPLHF	TGCAGTGCTCAGACAGGGGGTGGTGTGGATTCACCCCTCCACTTT
TRBD1	TRBV7-6	TRBJ2-3	.	CASSYQGARVRDTQYF	TGTGCCAGCAGCTACCAGGGGGCCCGAGTAAGAGATACGCAGTATTTT
TRBD1	TRBV7-2	TRBJ1-6	many	CASSLDRVNSPLHF	TGTGCCAGCAGCCTGGACAGGGTGAATTCACCCCTCCACTTT
.	TRBV12-3/TRBV12-4	TRBJ1-2	many	CASSLALEDYTF	TGTGCCAGCAGTTTAGCGCTTGAGGACTACACCTTC
.	TRBV7-9	TRBJ2-6	many	CASSLLAGANVLTF	TGTGCCAGCAGCTTATTAGCAGGGGCCAACGTCCTGACTTTC
.	TRBV4-2	TRBJ2-2	many	CASSQETRGTGELFF	TGTGCCAGCAGCCAAGAAACGAGAGGGACCGGGGAGCTGTTTTTT
TRBD2	TRBV3-1	TRBJ2-5	many	CASSSRLAGPEETQYF	TGTGCCAGCAGCTCCAGACTAGCGGGACCCGAAGAGACCCAGTACTTC
.	TRBV6-1	TRBJ1-1	.	CASREVFKGTEAFF	TGTGCCAGCAGGGAGGTTTTTAAGGGCACTGAAGCTTTCTTT
.	TRBV15	TRBJ1-5	many	CATSRGKVDGQPQHF	TGTGCCACCAGCAGAGGTAAGGTCGACGGTCAGCCCCAGCATTTT
.	TRBV7-2	TRBJ1-1	many	CASRPGGGVNTEAFF	TGTGCCAGCAGGCCTGGTGGAGGGGTGAACACTGAAGCTTTCTTT
.	TRBV2	TRBJ1-5	many	CASRRRGTLGQPQHF	TGTGCCAGCAGGAGGAGGGGAACCTTGGGTCAGCCCCAGCATTTT
.	TRBV29-1	TRBJ1-5	many	CSVAPEPQHF	TGCAGCGTTGCCCCGGAGCCCCAGCATTTT
.	TRBV20-1	TRBJ2-1	many	CSAPYPGASYNEQFF	TGCAGTGCTCCTTATCCCGGGGCATCCTACAATGAGCAGTTCTTC
TRBD1	TRBV20-1	TRBJ1-5	.	CSARDIGGGGQPQHF	TGCAGTGCTAGAGATATAGGAGGGGGCGGTCAGCCCCAGCATTTT
.	TRBV5-1	TRBJ2-4	many	CASTGAPSGIQYF	TGCGCCAGCACCGGGGCCCCCTCCGGCATTCAGTACTTC
TRBD1	TRBV6-5	TRBJ2-5	many	CASSYGPGGTQYF	TGTGCCAGCAGTTACGGACCAGGGGGGACCCAGTACTTC
.	TRBV5-1	TRBJ1-1	many	CASSLGHLVNTEAFF	TGCGCCAGCAGCTTAGGACATCTCGTGAACACTGAAGCTTTCTTT
.	TRBV5-1	TRBJ2-1	many	CASSLPSYTAYNEQFF	TGCGCCAGCAGCTTGCCCTCCTACACCGCCTACAATGAGCAGTTCTTC
TRBD1	TRBV18	TRBJ1-1	many	CASSQDRARTEAFF	TGTGCCAGCTCACAGGACAGGGCGAGGACTGAAGCTTTCTTT
.	TRBV7-9	TRBJ1-1	many	CASSLGDIGGEAFF	TGTGCCAGCAGCTTAGGGGACATAGGAGGTGAAGCTTTCTTT
TRBD1	TRBV9	TRBJ1-6	many	CASSGTGTGNSPLHF	TGTGCCAGCAGCGGAACCGGGACAGGAAATTCACCCCTCCACTTT
TRBD1	TRBV20-1	TRBJ1-5	many	CSAWTGAQPQHF	TGCAGTGCTTGGACAGGGGCGCAGCCCCAGCATTTT
.	TRBV5-6	TRBJ2-1	many	CASNLGGPRDEQFF	TGTGCCAGCAACCTAGGGGGGCCGCGGGATGAGCAGTTCTTC
TRBD2	TRBV20-1	TRBJ2-5	.	CSARDPQREDIETQYF	TGCAGTGCTAGAGATCCCCAGCGGGAGGACATAGAGACCCAGTACTTC
.	TRBV27	TRBJ2-5	many	CASSGRGETQYF	TGTGCCAGCAGTGGGCGCGGGGAGACCCAGTACTTC
.	TRBV29-1	TRBJ1-2	many	CSVEEFLSGNVYGYTF	TGCAGCGTTGAAGAATTCCTGTCAGGGAATGTTTATGGCTACACCTTC
.	TRBV14	TRBJ2-3	many	CASSQVGGTADTQYF	TGTGCCAGCAGCCAAGTAGGGGGAACGGCAGATACGCAGTATTTT
TRBD2	TRBV5-1	TRBJ2-1	many	CASSLEGSGVNEQFF	TGCGCCAGCAGCTTGGAAGGTAGCGGGGTCAATGAGCAGTTCTTC
.	TRBV7-9	TRBJ1-2	many	CASSLEDRLRYGYTF	TGTGCCAGCAGCTTAGAGGACCGACTCCGATATGGCTACACCTTC
TRBD1	TRBV5-1	TRBJ1-1	many	CASSDRDRVNTEAFF	TGCGCCAGCAGCGACCGGGACAGGGTAAACACTGAAGCTTTCTTT
.	TRBV18	TRBJ2-1	many	CASSPPANRIYNEQFF	TGTGCCAGCTCACCACCGGCCAACCGGATTTACAATGAGCAGTTCTTC
TRBD1	TRBV7-2	TRBJ2-5	many	CASSRDRGSEETQYF	TGTGCCAGCAGCAGGGACAGGGGATCGGAGGAGACCCAGTACTTC
.	TRBV6-5	TRBJ2-7	many	CASSYAGEEQYF	TGTGCCAGCAGTTACGCCGGGGAAGAGCAGTACTTC
.	TRBV5-1	TRBJ2-7	many	CASSLYDTAYEQYF	TGCGCCAGCAGCTTGTATGACACAGCCTACGAGCAGTACTTC
.	TRBV3-1	TRBJ2-4	many	CASSQDSLAKNIQYF	TGTGCCAGCAGCCAAGATAGTCTAGCCAAAAACATTCAGTACTTC
.	TRBV5-1	TRBJ1-1	many	CASSGGRTLNTEAFF	TGCGCCAGCAGCGGTGGCAGGACCTTGAACACTGAAGCTTTCTTT
.	TRBV20-1	TRBJ2-5	many	CSAQRHSQETQYF	TGCAGTGCTCAAAGACACAGCCAAGAGACCCAGTACTTC
.	TRBV20-1	TRBJ2-4	many	CSAQGHKNIQYF	TGCAGTGCGCAGGGACATAAAAACATTCAGTACTTC
.	TRBV20-1	TRBJ1-2	many	CSASVQEENYGYTF	TGCAGTGCTTCGGTCCAGGAGGAAAACTATGGCTACACCTTC
.	TRBV5-1	TRBJ1-2	many	CASSLAGSSNYGYTF	TGCGCCAGCAGCTTGGCGGGCAGTTCTAACTATGGCTACACCTTC
.	TRBV25-1	TRBJ1-2	many	CASSEYVGVGYTF	TGTGCCAGCAGTGAATACGTAGGGGTAGGCTACACCTTC
.	TRBV5-1	TRBJ2-6	many	CASTLSGAGANVLTF	TGCGCCAGCACCCTCTCAGGGGCAGGGGCCAACGTCCTGACTTTC
TRBD1	TRBV4-1	TRBJ1-1	many	CASSPGDRGFEAFF	TGCGCCAGCAGCCCCGGGGACAGGGGGTTTGAAGCTTTCTTT
TRBD1	TRBV20-1	TRBJ2-7	many	CSAREGGRYEQYF	TGCAGTGCTAGAGAAGGGGGCAGGTACGAGCAGTACTTC
.	TRBV12-3/TRBV12-4	TRBJ1-1	many	CASSPGTNYLLPEAFF	TGTGCCAGCAGTCCCGGGACAAACTACCTCCTCCCTGAAGCTTTCTTT
.	TRBV6-5	TRBJ1-4	many	CASSYSNGINEKLFF	TGTGCCAGCAGTTACTCGAATGGGATTAATGAAAAACTGTTTTTT
.	TRBV25-1	TRBJ2-3	many	CASSDPGPRTDTQYF	TGTGCCAGCAGTGACCCTGGGCCCCGCACAGATACGCAGTATTTT
TRBD1	TRBV6-4	TRBJ2-2	many	CASSDRTGWAGELFF	TGTGCCAGCAGTGACCGGACAGGTTGGGCCGGGGAGCTGTTTTTT
.	TRBV20-1	TRBJ2-6	many	CSAIFGANVLTF	TGCAGTGCTATATTCGGGGCCAACGTCCTGACTTTC